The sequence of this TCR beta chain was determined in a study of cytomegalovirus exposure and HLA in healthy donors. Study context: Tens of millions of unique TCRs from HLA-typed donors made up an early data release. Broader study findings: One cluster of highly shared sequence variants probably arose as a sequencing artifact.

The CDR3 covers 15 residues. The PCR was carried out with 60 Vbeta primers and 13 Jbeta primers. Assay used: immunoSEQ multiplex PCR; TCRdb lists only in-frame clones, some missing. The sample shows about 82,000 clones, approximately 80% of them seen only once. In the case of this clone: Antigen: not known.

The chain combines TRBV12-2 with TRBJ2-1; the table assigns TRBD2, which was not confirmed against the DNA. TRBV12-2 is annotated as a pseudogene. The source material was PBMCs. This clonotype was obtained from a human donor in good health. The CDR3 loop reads CASRSNKGRGNEQFF. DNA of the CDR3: TGTGCAAGTCGCTCCAACAAGGGTCGGGGGAATGAGCAGTTCTTC.